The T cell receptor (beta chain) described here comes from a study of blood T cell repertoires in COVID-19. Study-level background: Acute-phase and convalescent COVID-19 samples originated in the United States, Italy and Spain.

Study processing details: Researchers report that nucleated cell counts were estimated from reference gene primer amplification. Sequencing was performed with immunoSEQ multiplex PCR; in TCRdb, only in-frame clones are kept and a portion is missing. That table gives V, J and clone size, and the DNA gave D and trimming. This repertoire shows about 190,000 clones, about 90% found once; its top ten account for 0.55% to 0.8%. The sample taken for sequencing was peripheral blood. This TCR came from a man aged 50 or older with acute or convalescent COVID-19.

Here the CDR3 DNA reads TGCGCCAGCAGCTCCCGCGAGGAGTTAGTGGAAGCTTTCTTT. It yields the protein CASSSREELVEAFF. This rearrangement joins TRBV5-1 to TRBJ1-1; D gene unclear. The CDR3 contains 14 residues. V shed 3 bases and J shed 8 bases, with 17 bases lying between them. Germline V lookup: CDR1 SGHRS, CDR2 YFSETQ.